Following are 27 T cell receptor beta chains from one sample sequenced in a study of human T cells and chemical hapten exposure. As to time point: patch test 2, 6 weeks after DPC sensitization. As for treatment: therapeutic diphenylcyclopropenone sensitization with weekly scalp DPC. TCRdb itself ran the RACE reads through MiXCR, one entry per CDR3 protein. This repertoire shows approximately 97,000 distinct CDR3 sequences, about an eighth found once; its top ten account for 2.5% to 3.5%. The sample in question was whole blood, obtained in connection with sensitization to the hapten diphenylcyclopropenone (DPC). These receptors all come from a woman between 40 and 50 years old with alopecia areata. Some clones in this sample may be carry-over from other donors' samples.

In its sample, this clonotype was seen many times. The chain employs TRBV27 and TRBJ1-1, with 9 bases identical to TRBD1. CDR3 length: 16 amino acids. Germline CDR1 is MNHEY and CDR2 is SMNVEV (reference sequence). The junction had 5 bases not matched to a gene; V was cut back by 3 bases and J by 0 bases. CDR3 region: CASSLRTGVMNTEAFF. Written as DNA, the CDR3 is TGTGCCAGCAGTTTGAGGACAGGGGTAATGAACACTGAAGCTTTCTTT.

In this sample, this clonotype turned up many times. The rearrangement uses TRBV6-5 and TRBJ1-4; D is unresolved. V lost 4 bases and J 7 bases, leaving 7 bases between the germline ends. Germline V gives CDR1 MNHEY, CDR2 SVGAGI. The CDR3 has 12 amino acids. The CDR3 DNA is TGTGCCAGCAGTTTGGTGGGTGAAAAACTGTTTTTT. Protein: CASSLVGEKLFF.

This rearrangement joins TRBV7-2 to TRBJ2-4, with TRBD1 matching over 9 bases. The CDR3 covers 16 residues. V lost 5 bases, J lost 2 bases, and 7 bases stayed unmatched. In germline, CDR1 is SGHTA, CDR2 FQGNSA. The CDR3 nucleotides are TGTGCCAGCAGCAGCCCGGGACAGGGAACCAAAAACATTCAGTACTTC. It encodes CASSSPGQGTKNIQYF. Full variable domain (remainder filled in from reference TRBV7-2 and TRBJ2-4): GAGVSQSPSNKVTEKGKDVELRCDPISGHTALYWYRQSLGQGLEFLIYFQGNSAPDKSGLPSDRFSAERTGGSVSTLTIQRTQQEDSAVYLCASSSPGQGTKNIQYFGAGTRLSVL.

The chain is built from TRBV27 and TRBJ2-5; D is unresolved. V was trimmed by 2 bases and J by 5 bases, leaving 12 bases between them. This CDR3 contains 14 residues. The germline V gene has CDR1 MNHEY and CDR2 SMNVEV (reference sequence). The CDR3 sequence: CASSLRGLRETQYF. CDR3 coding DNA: TGTGCCAGCAGTTTACGAGGATTGAGGGAGACCCAGTACTTC.

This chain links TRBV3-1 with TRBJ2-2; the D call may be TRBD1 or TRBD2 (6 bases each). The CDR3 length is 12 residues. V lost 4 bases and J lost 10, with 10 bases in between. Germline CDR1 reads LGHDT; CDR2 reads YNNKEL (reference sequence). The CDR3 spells CASSRGAVELFF. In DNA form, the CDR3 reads TGTGCCAGCAGCCGGGGGGCCGTGGAGCTGTTTTTT.

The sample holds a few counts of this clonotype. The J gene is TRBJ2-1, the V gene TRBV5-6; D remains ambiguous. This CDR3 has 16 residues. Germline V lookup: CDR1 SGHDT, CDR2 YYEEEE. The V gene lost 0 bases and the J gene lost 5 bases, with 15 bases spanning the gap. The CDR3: CASSLAPPGTHNEQFF. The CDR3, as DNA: TGTGCCAGCAGCTTGGCTCCGCCCGGTACGCACAATGAGCAGTTCTTC.

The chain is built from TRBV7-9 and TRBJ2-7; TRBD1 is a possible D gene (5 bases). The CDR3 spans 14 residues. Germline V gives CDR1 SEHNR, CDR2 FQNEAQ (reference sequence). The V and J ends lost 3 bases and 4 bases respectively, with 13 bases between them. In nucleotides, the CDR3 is TGTGCCAGCAGCTTGGCGGATCAGGGTTACGAGCAGTACTTC. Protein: CASSLADQGYEQYF.

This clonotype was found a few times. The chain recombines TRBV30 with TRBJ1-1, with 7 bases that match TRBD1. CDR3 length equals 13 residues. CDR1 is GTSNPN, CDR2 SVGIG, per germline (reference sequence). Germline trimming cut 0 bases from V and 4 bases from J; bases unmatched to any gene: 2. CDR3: CAWSVTGTTEAFF. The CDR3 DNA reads TGTGCCTGGAGTGTGACAGGGACCACTGAAGCTTTCTTT.

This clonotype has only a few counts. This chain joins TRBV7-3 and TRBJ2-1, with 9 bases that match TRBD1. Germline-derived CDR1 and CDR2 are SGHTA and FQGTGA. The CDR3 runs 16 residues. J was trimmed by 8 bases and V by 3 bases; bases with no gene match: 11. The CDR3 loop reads CASSFPRDRVSDEQFF. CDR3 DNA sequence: TGTGCCAGCAGCTTTCCACGGGACAGGGTATCCGATGAGCAGTTCTTC.

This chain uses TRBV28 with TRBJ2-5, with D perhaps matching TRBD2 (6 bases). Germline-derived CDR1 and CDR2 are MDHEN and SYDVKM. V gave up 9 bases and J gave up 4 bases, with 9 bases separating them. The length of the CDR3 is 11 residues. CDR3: CASVGGETQYF. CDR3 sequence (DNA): TGTGCCAGTGTGGGGGGAGAGACCCAGTACTTC.

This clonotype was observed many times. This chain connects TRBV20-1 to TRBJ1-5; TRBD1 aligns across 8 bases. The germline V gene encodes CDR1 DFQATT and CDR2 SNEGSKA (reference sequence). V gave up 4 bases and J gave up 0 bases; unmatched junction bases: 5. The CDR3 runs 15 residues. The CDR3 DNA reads TGCAGTGCTACCGGGACAGGCTTTAGCAATCAGCCCCAGCATTTT. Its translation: CSATGTGFSNQPQHF.

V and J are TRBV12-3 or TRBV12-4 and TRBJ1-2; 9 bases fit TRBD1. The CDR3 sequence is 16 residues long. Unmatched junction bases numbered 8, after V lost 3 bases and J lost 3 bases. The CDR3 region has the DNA TGTGCCAGCAGTTTCCACCGGGACAGGGCCGACTATGGCTACACCTTC. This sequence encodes CASSFHRDRADYGYTF.

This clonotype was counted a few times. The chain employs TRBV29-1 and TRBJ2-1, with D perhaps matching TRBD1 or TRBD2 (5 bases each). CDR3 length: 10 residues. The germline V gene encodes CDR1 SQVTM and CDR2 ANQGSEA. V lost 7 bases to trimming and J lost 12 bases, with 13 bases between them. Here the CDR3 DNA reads TGCAGCGCCCTGGGGGTAGTGCAGTTCTTC. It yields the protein CSALGVVQFF.

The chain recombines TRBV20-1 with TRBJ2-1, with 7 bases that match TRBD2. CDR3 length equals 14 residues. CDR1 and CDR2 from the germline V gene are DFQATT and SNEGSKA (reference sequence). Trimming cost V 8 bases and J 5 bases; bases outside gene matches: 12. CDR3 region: CSPSGLAANNEQFF. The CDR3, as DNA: TGCAGTCCGTCCGGGCTAGCGGCTAACAATGAGCAGTTCTTC.

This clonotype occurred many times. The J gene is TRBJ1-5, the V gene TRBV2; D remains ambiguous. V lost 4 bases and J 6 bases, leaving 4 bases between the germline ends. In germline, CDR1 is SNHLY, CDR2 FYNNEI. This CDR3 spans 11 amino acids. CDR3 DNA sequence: TGTGCCAGCAGTGGGGGTCAGCCCCAGCATTTT. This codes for CASSGGQPQHF.

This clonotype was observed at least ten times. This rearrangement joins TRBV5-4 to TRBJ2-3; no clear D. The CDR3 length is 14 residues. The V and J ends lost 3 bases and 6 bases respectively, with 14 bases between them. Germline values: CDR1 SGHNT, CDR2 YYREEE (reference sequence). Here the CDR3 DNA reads TGTGCCAGCAGCTCCTTACTCATTTCGGATACGCAGTATTTT. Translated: CASSSLLISDTQYF.

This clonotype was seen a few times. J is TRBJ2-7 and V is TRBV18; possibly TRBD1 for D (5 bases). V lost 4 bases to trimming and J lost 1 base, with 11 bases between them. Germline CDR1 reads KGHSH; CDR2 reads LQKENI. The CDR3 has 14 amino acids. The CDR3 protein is CASSLFQGSYEQYF. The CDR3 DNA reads TGTGCCAGCTCACTCTTCCAGGGTTCCTACGAGCAGTACTTC.

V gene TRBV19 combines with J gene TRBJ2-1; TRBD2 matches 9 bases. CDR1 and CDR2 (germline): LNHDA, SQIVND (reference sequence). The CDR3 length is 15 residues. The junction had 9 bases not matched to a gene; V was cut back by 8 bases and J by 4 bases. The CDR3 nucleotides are TGTGCCAGTTCCCAGACTAGCGGAGATTACAATGAGCAGTTCTTC. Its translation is CASSQTSGDYNEQFF.

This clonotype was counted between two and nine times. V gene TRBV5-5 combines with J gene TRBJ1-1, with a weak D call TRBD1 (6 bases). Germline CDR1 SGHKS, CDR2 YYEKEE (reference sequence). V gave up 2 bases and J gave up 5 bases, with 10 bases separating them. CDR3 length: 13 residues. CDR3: CASSFAGVTEAFF. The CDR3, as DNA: TGTGCCAGCAGCTTCGCAGGGGTTACTGAAGCTTTCTTT.

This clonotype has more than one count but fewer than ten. In DNA form, the CDR3 reads TGTGCCAGCAGCGCGAAGAACACCGGGGAGCTGTTTTTT. This gives the protein CASSAKNTGELFF. V and J are TRBV7-6 and TRBJ2-2, with D hard to call. Germline V gene lookup returns CDR1 SGHVS and CDR2 FNYEAQ. The CDR3 covers 13 residues. V was clipped by 5 bases and J by 1 base, with 5 bases between them.

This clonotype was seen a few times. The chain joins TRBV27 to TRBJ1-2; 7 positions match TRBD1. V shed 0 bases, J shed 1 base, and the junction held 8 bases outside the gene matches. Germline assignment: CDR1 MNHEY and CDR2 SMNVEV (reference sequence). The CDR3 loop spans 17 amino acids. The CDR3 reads CASSLSPGDSLNYGYTF. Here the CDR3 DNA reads TGTGCCAGCAGTTTATCGCCCGGGGACAGCCTTAACTATGGCTACACCTTC.

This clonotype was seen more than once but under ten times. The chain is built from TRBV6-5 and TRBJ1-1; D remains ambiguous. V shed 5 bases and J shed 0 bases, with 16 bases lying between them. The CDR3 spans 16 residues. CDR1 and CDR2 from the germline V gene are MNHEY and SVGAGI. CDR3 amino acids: CASSPRSGTMNTEAFF. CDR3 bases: TGTGCCAGCAGTCCTAGGTCCGGTACGATGAACACTGAAGCTTTCTTT.

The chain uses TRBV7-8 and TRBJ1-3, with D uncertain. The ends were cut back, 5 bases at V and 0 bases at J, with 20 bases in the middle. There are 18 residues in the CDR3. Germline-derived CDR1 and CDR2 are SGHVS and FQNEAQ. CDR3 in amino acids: CASSPSSKSRPSGNTIYF. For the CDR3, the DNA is TGTGCCAGCAGCCCGAGCTCTAAGTCGAGACCCTCTGGAAACACCATATATTTT.

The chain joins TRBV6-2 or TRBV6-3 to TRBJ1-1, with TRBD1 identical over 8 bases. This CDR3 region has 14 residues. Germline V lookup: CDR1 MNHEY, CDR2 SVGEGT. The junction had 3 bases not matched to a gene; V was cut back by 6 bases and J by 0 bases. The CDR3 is CASSRRGLNTEAFF. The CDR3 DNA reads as TGTGCCAGCAGCCGCAGGGGGCTGAACACTGAAGCTTTCTTT.

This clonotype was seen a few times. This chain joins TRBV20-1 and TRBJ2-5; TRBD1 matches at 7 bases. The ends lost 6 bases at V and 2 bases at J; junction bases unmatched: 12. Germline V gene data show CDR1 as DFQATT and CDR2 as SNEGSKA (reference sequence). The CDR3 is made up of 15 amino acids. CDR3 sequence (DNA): TGCAGTGCCACGATTCTAAGGGACAGACAAGAGACCCAGTACTTC. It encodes CSATILRDRQETQYF.

CDR3 loop: CASSLVGDSRANYGYTF. As DNA, the CDR3 is TGTGCCAGCAGCTTAGTAGGGGACTCCAGAGCTAACTATGGCTACACCTTC. J is TRBJ1-2 and V is TRBV7-2; weak D call: TRBD1 (5 bases). Per the germline V gene, CDR1 is SGHTA and CDR2 is FQGNSA. The CDR3 is 17 amino acids. Trimming left V 1 base short and J 0 bases short, with 15 bases between.

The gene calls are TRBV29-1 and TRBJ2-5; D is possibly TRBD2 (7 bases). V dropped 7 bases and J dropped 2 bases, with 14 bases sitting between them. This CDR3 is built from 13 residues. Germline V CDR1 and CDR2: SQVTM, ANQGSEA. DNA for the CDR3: TGCAGCGCTAGCGGAGGGGGGCAAGAGACCCAGTACTTC. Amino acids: CSASGGGQETQYF. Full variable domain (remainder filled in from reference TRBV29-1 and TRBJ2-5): SAVISQKPSRDICQRGTSLTIQCQVDSQVTMMFWYRQQPGQSLTLIATANQGSEATYESGFVIDKFPISRPNLTFSTLTVSNMSPEDSSIYLCSASGGGQETQYFGPGTRLLVL.